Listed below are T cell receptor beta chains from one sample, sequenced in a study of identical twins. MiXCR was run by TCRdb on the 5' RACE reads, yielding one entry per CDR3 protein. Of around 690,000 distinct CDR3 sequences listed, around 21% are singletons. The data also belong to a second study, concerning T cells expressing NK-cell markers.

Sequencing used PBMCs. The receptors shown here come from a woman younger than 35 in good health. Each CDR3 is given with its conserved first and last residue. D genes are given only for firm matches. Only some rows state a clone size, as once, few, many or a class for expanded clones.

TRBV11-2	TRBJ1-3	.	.	CASSLLTGAGGNTIYF	TGTGCCAGCAGCTTATTAACAGGAGCCGGAGGAAACACCATATATTTT
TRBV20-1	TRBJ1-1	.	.	CSASLAGAGNTEAFF	TGCAGTGCTAGTTTGGCAGGGGCTGGGAACACTGAAGCTTTCTTT
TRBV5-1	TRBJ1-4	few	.	CASTKGSNEKLFF	TGCGCCAGCACTAAGGGATCTAATGAAAAACTGTTTTTT
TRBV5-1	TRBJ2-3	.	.	CASSLGTSQLAQYF	TGCGCCAGCAGCTTGGGGACTTCGCAGTTGGCGCAGTATTTT
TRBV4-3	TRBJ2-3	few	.	CASSHRSLRAYTDTQYF	TGCGCCAGCAGCCACCGATCTCTACGGGCCTACACAGATACGCAGTATTTT
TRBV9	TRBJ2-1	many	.	CASSQAGVAYNEQFF	TGTGCCAGCAGCCAAGCGGGCGTAGCCTACAATGAGCAGTTCTTC
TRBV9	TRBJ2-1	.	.	CASSPELTSGGEQFF	TGTGCCAGCAGCCCCGAACTCACTTCTGGTGGTGAGCAGTTCTTC
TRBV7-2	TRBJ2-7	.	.	CASSEDRTFSYEQYF	TGTGCCAGCAGCGAAGACAGGACCTTCTCCTACGAGCAGTACTTC
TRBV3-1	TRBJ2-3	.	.	CASSQETWAETTDTQYF	TGTGCCAGCAGCCAAGAAACCTGGGCGGAGACCACAGATACGCAGTATTTT
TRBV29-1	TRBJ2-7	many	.	CSVEVAYEQYF	TGCAGCGTTGAAGTGGCCTACGAGCAGTACTTC
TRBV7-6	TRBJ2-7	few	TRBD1	CASSPFVGTGGSYEQYF	TGTGCCAGCAGCCCTTTTGTGGGGACAGGGGGGTCCTACGAGCAGTACTTC
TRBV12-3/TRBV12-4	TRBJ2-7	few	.	CASSFRARNEQYF	TGTGCCAGCAGTTTCAGGGCACGGAACGAGCAGTACTTC
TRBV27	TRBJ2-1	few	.	CASRLESRYEQFF	TGTGCCAGCCGACTAGAATCTCGGTATGAGCAGTTCTTC
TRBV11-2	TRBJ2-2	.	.	CASSPVPAGPTNTGELFF	TGTGCCAGCAGCCCAGTACCAGCGGGCCCCACGAACACCGGGGAGCTGTTTTTT
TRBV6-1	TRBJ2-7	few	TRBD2	CASTRRGFSYEQYF	TGTGCCAGCACCAGGCGGGGGTTCTCCTACGAGCAGTACTTC
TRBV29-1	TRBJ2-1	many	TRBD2	CSVEGPSGGPYNEQFF	TGCAGCGTTGAAGGCCCTAGCGGGGGGCCCTACAATGAGCAGTTCTTC
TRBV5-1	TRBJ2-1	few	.	CASSLWGPDNEQFF	TGCGCCAGCAGCTTGTGGGGCCCAGACAATGAGCAGTTCTTC
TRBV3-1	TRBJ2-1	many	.	CASSQGFGQGGNEQFF	TGTGCCAGCAGCCAAGGTTTCGGGCAGGGGGGCAATGAGCAGTTCTTC
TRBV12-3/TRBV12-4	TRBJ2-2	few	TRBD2	CASSWREKATGELFF	TGTGCCAGCAGCTGGCGGGAGAAGGCCACCGGGGAGCTGTTTTTT
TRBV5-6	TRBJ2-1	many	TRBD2	CASSWTSGEQFF	TGTGCCAGCAGTTGGACTAGTGGTGAGCAGTTCTTC
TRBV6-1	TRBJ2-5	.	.	CASSLGPGIGETQYF	TGTGCCAGCAGTCTTGGCCCGGGGATCGGGGAGACCCAGTACTTC
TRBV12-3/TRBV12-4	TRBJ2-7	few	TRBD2	CASSYTGTSGASF	TGTGCCAGCAGTTACACCGGGACTAGCGGGGCGAGCTTC
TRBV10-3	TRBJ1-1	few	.	CAISESRSNTEAFF	TGTGCCATCAGTGAGTCGAGAAGTAACACTGAAGCTTTCTTT